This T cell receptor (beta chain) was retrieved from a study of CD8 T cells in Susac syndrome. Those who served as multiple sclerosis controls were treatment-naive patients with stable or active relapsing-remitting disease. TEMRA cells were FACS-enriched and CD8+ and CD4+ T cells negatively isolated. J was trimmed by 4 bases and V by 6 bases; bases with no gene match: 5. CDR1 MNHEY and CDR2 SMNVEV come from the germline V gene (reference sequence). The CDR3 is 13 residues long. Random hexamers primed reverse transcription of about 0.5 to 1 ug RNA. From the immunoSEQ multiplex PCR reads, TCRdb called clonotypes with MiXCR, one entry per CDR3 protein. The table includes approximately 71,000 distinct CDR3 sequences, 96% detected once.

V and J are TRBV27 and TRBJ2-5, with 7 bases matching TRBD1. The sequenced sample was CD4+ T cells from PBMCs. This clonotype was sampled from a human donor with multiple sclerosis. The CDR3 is CASSPGTAETQYF. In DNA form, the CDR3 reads TGTGCCAGCAGCCCCGGGACAGCAGAGACCCAGTACTTC.